The source of this T cell receptor (beta chain) is a study of cytomegalovirus exposure and HLA in healthy donors (dated by TCRdb to about 2017). Looking at the study overall: According to an earlier analysis of 587 of the donors, roughly 180 million T cells yielded roughly 110 million unique TCR beta sequences and about 300 Gb of sequence data. On average, roughly 240,000 unique TCR beta nucleotide sequences were sequenced per donor among several hundred genotyped donors of the cohort, with roughly 19% of those sequences being non-productive. Because of strong linkage in the cohort, a handful of DR-DQ haplotypes were treated as single units for association and clustering. Donor age, sex, ethnicity and CMV serostatus were collected together with the repertoire data. The study aimed to test whether cataloging public T cell receptors could reveal signatures of past pathogen exposure. A separate validation cohort of over 95 different subjects was used in addition to the roughly 620-subject first cohort. Using immunosequencing, the study profiled T cell repertoires from 500 to 800 subjects and related those repertoires to cytomegalovirus serostatus. All discovery cohort repertoires had been generated on a single sequencing platform. Approximately 300 gigabases of sequencing data and around 85 million unique TCR sequences made up an early release that covered several hundred HLA-typed donors. Of the roughly 390 genotyped donors, about 80% fell in the genetic ancestry cluster associated with self-reported Caucasian donors. The number of typed donors differed by locus: about 620-640 for A, B, C, DRB1 and DQB1; approximately 530 for DQA1; some 590 for DPA1; and 400 to 480 for DPB1. A later analysis re-analyzed previously published TCR beta repertoires from 666 donors and added high-resolution HLA genotyping to study TCR occurrence patterns. To predict cytomegalovirus infection status, the study brought together high-throughput TCR immunosequencing, statistical association of individual TCRs with disease status, and machine learning. The later analysis used no new phenotypic data to find candidate immune exposures, relying instead on TCR beta sequences and their occurrence across donors. An earlier analysis of fewer than 700 of the donors applied high-throughput TCR beta sequencing to assess whether each TCR beta V gene segment acted as functional or pseudogenic. Class I and class II HLA loci were covered by the typing at four-digit resolution. A later genetic analysis took genome-wide SNP genotypes for about three fifths of the 666 donors and used that subset as a discovery cohort. General findings and caveats noted by the study authors: In a later analysis, HLA-associated TCR beta chains were found to be more clonally expanded and to have lower generation probabilities than equally common non-associated chains. Only TCR beta chains were sequenced in this cohort, and the absence of alpha or paired-chain data limited detectable features. A cluster of highly shared sequence variants was judged likely to be a technical artifact of the sequencing pipeline. Because some donors lacked HLA typing at each locus, the association tests relied only on the typed subset. Assigning TCR associations to individual alleles was difficult when HLA alleles, especially DR and DQ, strongly co-occurred. In vitro tests confirmed that a few of the cytomegalovirus-associated TCR beta chains recognize cytomegalovirus antigens. Because the 87-base-pair reads could not distinguish some IMGT-functional V segments, including TRBV6-2 and TRBV6-3, those segments were excluded. The study gave a list of 150 to 200 TCR beta chains associated with cytomegalovirus. It was suggested by the authors that the approach could potentially be generalized to other disease states and immunological phenotypes. An association between a missense DCLRE1C variant and V-gene and J-gene trimming of TCR beta chains was found in a later genetic analysis and replicated in an independent cohort. Compared with the approximately 600-donor mean, donors in an Asian-associated ancestry cluster had fewer N-insertions in productive TCRs, according to a later genetic analysis. Roughly uniform sequencing depth across donors was assumed in presence/absence analyses, although this assumption may not hold. Most TCR sequences were observed very rarely across donors, whereas some public TCRs were present in many individuals. In an earlier analysis of roughly 560 of the donors, most TCR beta V segments were observed in productive rearrangements about 87% or about 30% of the time, broadly matching IMGT annotations. Most CMV-associated TCR beta chains appeared to be HLA-restricted in a later analysis, and the HLA associations seemed to be driven largely by CMV exposure. Several of the top co-occurrence clusters appeared to be linked to parvovirus B19, influenza, CMV and Epstein-Barr virus, according to a later analysis. A later analysis found that TCR association rates varied across HLA loci, with DRB1 alleles showing the most associated TCRs and HLA-C alleles the fewest. A further reported finding was that TCR beta sequences accurately predicted the HLA-A and HLA-B alleles for most subjects in the first cohort. Linkage disequilibrium might explain the correlated functional status among segregating V segments, but an unknown experimental factor could not be ruled out. Because counts were too low, under 20 rarely observed V segments, including chromosome 9 orphons, were left out of the earlier analysis of over 550 of the donors. Cytomegalovirus status was reported to be diagnosed by the classifier with high specificity and sensitivity in both the original and validation cohorts. Specific HLA alleles were associated with 15,000 to 20,000 TCR beta sequences at a false discovery rate of 0.05 in a later analysis. The only immune exposure information available for the cohort was CMV serostatus.

The cohort was made up of several hundred healthy bone marrow donors. At the time of sampling, all cohort members were nominally healthy, though unrecorded immune exposures were likely present. The donor was CMV seronegative and was included in the group of around 320 seronegative cohort members. Each donor provided a peripheral blood sample, and peripheral blood mononuclear cells were used for TCR beta sequencing. Genomic DNA was extracted from the blood cell samples with the Qiagen DNeasy Blood Extraction Kit. To prepare the library, the immunoSEQ multiplex PCR assay was applied. The multiplex PCR relied on a mix of 60 forward primers for TCR Vbeta segments and 13 reverse primers for TCR Jbeta segments. A multiplex PCR assay on genomic DNA amplified the CDR3 region of rearranged TCR beta genes. The amplified TCR beta libraries were sequenced on the Illumina HiSeq System as 87-base-pair reads. Per the authors' processing: Across the 670 or so repertoires, a later analysis counted around 80 million unique TCR beta chains, around 10 million of which were shared by at least two donors. To remove PCR and sequencing errors, raw reads were error-corrected and collapsed into unique sequences using a nearest-neighbor algorithm that merged closely related sequences. CDR3 sequences were aligned to IMGT reference sequences to assign V, D and J gene segments. For a sequence to be retained, a match of at least six nucleotides to both a V gene segment and a J gene segment was required. Rearrangements were classified as productive when the CDR3 lacked stop codons and remained in frame with V and J, and all other rearrangements were classified as non-productive. CDR3 was defined according to IMGT convention as the region running from the second conserved V-encoded cysteine to the conserved J-encoded phenylalanine. The earlier analysis of fewer than 750 of the donors excluded sequences that lacked an unambiguous match to a single V gene segment. An earlier analysis of under 750 of the donors called V segments functional above 56.7% productive rearrangements and segregating when the between-donor standard deviation exceeded 5%. A statistical classification framework was built for diagnosing cytomegalovirus status from the catalog of TCR beta chain sequences. A later analysis assigned V and J genes by comparing TCR nucleotide sequences with IMGT/GENE-DB human TR gene sequences. A later analysis assigned CDR3 sequences and most-parsimonious VDJ recombination scenarios with the TCRdist pipeline. In a later analysis, every TCR beta chain was defined by the combination of its CDR3 amino acid sequence and its V-gene family, and reads without a unique V-gene family were dropped. To address suspected cross-contamination and a sequencing artifact, a later analysis removed some 620 highly shared, low-generation-probability nucleotide sequences. In a later analysis, a clonal expansion index for each public chain was calculated from normalized within-repertoire ranks of inferred template counts. In a later analysis, generation probabilities were computed with a VDJ recombination model fitted to out-of-frame rearrangements, and the resulting probabilities were checked against IGoR. In a later analysis, TCR-TCR, TCR-HLA and TCR-CMV co-occurrence was scored with hypergeometric tests, and a repertoire-size bias correction was applied to TCR pairs. A later analysis estimated false discovery rates by permuting HLA or CMV assignments 20 times. A later analysis grouped co-occurring TCRs with DBSCAN, adding TCRdist sequence similarity when clustering within HLA-allele-positive subsets. Co-occurrence clustering excluded repertoires with fewer than 30,000 or more than 120,000 public chains, plus five with anomalous nucleotide sharing. This is the immuneACCESS table as TCRdb keeps it, with only in-frame sequences that have V and J called. A part of the clones is gone; compared with another copy, unresolved V genes explain less than half, and the rest is unexplained. Clone size and the V and J calls come from that table; the DNA yielded D and trimming. This sample lists roughly 230,000 clones; 78% were detected once. The ten most abundant clones make up around 0.45% of the sample.

This clone was observed a few times. Its antigen remains undetermined. No qualities accompany the bases; no much larger clone lies one base away. V is shortened by 2 bases, J by 6 bases, and the region joining them spans 4 bases. For CDR1 and CDR2, the germline V gene (reference sequence) lists MNHEY and SMNVEV. Its CDR3 holds 12 amino acids, cysteine through phenylalanine. The sequence is cut down to CDR3 DNA, 36 bases in frame from base 1. The clonotype originates from a boy aged 5-17 years in good health and CMV-seronegative. Source material: PBMCs. The chain couples TRBV27 to TRBJ2-2; a confident D gene designation cannot be given. DNA sequence: TGTGCCAGCAGTTTAGGGCCCGGGGAGCTGTTTTTT. Protein translation: CASSLGPGELFF.